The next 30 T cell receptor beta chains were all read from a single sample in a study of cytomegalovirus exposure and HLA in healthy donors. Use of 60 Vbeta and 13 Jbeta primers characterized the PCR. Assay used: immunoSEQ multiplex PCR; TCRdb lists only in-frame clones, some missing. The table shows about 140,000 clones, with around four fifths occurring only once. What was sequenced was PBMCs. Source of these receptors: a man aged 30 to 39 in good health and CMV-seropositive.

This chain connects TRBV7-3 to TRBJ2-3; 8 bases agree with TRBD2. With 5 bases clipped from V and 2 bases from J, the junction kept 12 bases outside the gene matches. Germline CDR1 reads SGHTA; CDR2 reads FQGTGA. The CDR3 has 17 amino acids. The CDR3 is CASSPSSGSYYTDTQYF. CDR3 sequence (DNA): TGTGCCAGCAGCCCCTCCAGCGGGAGCTACTACACAGATACGCAGTATTTT.

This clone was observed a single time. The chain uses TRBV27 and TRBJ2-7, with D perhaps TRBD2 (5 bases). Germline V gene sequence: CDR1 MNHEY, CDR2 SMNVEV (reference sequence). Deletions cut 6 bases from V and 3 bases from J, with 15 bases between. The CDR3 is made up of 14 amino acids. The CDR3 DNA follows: TGTGCCAGCAGCCCCGACTATCTACACTACGAGCAGTACTTC. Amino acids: CASSPDYLHYEQYF.

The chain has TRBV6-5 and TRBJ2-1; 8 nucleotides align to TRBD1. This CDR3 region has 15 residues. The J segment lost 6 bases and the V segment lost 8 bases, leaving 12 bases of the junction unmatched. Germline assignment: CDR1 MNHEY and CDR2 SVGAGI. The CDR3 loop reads CASGTGGYHLNEQFF. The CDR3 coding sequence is TGTGCCAGCGGTACAGGGGGATATCACCTCAATGAGCAGTTCTTC.

Here the CDR3 DNA reads TGTGCCAGCAGCGCCGGGACACTTAAAAACATTCAGTACTTC. Protein product: CASSAGTLKNIQYF. The chain recombines TRBV11-2 with TRBJ2-4; tentatively, D is TRBD1 (6 bases). The V gene lost 5 bases and the J gene lost 4 bases, with 12 bases spanning the gap. The germline gives CDR1 SGHAT, CDR2 FQNNGV. This CDR3 spans 14 amino acids.

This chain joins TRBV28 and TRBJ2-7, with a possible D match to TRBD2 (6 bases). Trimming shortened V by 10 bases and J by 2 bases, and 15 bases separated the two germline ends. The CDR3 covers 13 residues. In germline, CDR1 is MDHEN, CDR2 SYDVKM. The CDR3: CATRSGSPYEQYF. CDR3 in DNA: TGTGCCACCCGTAGCGGCTCCCCCTACGAGCAGTACTTC.

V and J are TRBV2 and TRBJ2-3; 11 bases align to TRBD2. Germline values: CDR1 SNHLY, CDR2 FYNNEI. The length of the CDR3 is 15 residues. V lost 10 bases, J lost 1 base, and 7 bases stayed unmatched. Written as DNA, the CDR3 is TGTGCCACCCACCAGACTAGCGGGGGCACAGATACGCAGTATTTT. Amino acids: CATHQTSGGTDTQYF.

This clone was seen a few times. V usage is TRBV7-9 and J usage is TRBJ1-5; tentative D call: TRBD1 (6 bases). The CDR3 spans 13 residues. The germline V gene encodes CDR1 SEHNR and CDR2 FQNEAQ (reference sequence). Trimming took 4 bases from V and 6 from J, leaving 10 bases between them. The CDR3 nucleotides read TGTGCCAGCAGCTCACAGGGCGGTCAGCCCCAGCATTTT. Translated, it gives CASSSQGGQPQHF.

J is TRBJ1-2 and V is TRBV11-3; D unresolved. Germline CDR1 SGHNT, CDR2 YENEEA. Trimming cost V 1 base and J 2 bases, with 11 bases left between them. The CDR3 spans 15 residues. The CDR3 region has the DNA TGTGCCAGCAGCTTAGTGGTGGGAGGAAACTATGGCTACACCTTC. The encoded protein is CASSLVVGGNYGYTF. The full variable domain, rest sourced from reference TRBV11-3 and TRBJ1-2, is EAGVVQSPRYKIIEKKQPVAFWCNPISGHNTLYWYLQNLGQGPELLIRYENEEAVDDSQLPKDRFSAERLKGVDSTLKIQPAELGDSAVYLCASSLVVGGNYGYTFGSGTRLTVV.

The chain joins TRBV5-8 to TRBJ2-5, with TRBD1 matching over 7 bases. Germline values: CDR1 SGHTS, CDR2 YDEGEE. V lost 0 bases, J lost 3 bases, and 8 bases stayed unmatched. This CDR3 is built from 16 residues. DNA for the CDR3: TGTGCCAGCAGCTTGGCGAGGGGGCGAACAAAAGAGACCCAGTACTTC. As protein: CASSLARGRTKETQYF. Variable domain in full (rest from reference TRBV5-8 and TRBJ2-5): EAGVTQSPTHLIKTRGQQATLRCSPISGHTSVYWYQQALGLGLQFLLWYDEGEERNRGNFPPRFSGRQFPNYSSELNVNALELEDSALYLCASSLARGRTKETQYFGPGTRLLVL.

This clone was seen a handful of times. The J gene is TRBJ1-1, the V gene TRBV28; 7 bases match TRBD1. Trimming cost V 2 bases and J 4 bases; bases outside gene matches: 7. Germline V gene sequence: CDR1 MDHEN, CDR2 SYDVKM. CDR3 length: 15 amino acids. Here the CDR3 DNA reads TGTGCCAGCAGTTTACTTGACAGGGAGAGCACTGAAGCTTTCTTT. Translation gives CASSLLDRESTEAFF.

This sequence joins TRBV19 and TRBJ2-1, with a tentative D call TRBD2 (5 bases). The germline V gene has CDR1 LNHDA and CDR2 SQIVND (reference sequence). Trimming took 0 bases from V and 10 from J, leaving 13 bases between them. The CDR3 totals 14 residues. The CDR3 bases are TGTGCCAGTAGTATAGATCAGCGGACCCAGGAGCAGTTCTTC. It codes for CASSIDQRTQEQFF.

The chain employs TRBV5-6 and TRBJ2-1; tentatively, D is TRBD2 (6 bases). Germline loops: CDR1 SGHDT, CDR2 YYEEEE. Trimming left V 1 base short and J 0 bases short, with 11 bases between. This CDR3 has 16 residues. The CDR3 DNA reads TGTGCCAGCAGCTTGTTTGGGGGGAGCTCCTACAATGAGCAGTTCTTC. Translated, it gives CASSLFGGSSYNEQFF.

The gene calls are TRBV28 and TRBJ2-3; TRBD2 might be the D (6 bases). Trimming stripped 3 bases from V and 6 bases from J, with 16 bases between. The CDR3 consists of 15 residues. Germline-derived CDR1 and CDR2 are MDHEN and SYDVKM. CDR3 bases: TGTGCCAGCAGTTTCAATAGCGGAGCAGGGGATACGCAGTATTTT. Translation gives CASSFNSGAGDTQYF. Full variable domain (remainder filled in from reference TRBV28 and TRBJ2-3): DVKVTQSSRYLVKRTGEKVFLECVQDMDHENMFWYRQDPGLGLRLIYFSYDVKMKEKGDIPEGYSVSREKKERFSLILESASTNQTSMYLCASSFNSGAGDTQYFGPGTRLTVL.

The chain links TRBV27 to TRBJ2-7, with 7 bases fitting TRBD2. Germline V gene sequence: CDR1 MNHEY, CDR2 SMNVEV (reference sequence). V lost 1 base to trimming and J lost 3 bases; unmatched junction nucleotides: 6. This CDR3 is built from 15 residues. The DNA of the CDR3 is TGTGCCAGCAGTTTATACGGCAGGACTAGCTACGAGCAGTACTTC. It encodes CASSLYGRTSYEQYF.

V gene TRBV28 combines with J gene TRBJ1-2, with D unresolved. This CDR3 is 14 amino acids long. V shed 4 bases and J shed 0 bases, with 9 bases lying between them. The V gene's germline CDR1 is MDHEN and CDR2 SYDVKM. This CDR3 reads CASSSPGANYGYTF. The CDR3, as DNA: TGTGCCAGCAGTTCACCTGGAGCTAACTATGGCTACACCTTC.

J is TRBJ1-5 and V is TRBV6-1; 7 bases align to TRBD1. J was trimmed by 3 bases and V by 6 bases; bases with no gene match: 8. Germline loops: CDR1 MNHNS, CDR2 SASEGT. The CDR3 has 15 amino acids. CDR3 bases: TGTGCCAGCAGGGCTACAGGGGTTTACAATCAGCCCCAGCATTTT. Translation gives CASRATGVYNQPQHF.

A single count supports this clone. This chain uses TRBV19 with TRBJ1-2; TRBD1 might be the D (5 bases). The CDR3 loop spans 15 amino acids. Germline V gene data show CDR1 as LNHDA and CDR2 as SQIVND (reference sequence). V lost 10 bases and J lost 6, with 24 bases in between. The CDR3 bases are TGTGCCACCAGATTAAGTAGGGGATTCGGTAATGGCTACACCTTC. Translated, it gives CATRLSRGFGNGYTF.

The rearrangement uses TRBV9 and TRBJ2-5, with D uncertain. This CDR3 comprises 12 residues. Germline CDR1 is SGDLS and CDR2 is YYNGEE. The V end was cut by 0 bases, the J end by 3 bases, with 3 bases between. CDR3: CASSVGEETQYF. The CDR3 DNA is TGTGCCAGCAGCGTAGGAGAAGAGACCCAGTACTTC.

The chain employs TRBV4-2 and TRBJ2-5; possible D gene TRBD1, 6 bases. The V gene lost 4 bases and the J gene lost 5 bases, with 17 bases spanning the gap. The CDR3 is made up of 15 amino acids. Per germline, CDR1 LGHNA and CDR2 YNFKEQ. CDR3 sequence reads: CASSPDRTQGETQYF. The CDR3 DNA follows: TGTGCCAGCAGCCCCGACAGGACCCAGGGGGAGACCCAGTACTTC.

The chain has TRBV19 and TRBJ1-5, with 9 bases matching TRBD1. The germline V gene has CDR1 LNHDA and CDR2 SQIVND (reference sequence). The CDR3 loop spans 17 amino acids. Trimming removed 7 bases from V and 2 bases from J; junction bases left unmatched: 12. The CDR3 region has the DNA TGTGCCAGTATCAGGACAGGGGTCGACGGGGGCAATCAGCCCCAGCATTTT. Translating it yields CASIRTGVDGGNQPQHF. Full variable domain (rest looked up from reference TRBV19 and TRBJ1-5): DGGITQSPKYLFRKEGQNVTLSCEQNLNHDAMYWYRQDPGQGLRLIYYSQIVNDFQKGDIAEGYSVSREKKESFPLTVTSAQKNPTAFYLCASIRTGVDGGNQPQHFGDGTRLSIL.

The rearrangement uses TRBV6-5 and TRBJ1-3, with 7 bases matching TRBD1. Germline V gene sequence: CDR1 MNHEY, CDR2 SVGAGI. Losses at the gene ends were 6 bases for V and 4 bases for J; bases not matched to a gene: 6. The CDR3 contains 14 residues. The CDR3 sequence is CASRRPGQGNTIYF. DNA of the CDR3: TGTGCCAGCAGACGGCCGGGACAGGGAAACACCATATATTTT.

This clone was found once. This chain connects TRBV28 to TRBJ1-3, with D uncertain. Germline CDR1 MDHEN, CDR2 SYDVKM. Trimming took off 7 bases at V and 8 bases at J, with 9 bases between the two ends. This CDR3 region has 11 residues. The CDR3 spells CASKREYTIYF. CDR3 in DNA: TGTGCCAGCAAAAGGGAGTACACCATATATTTT.

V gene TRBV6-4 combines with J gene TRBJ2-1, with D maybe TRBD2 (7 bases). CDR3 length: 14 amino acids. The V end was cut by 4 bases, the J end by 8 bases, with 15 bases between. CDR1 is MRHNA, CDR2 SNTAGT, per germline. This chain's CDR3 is CASSGSGGTDEQFF. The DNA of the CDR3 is TGTGCCAGCAGTGGGTCGGGGGGCACCGATGAGCAGTTCTTC.

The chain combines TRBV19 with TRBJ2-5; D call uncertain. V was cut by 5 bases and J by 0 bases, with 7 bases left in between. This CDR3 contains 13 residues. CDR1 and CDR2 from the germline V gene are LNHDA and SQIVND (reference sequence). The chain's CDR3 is CASSPRNQETQYF. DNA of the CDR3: TGTGCCAGTAGTCCCAGGAACCAAGAGACCCAGTACTTC.

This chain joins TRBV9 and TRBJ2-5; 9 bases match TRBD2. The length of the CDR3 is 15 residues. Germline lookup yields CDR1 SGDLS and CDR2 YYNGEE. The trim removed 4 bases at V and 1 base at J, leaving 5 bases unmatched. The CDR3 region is CASSQGLASQETQYF. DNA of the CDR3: TGTGCCAGCAGCCAAGGACTAGCGTCCCAAGAGACCCAGTACTTC.

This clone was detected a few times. CDR3 loop: CASSQVVSGTGGEKLFF. CDR3 nucleotide sequence: TGCGCCAGCAGCCAAGTTGTGTCTGGGACAGGGGGGGAAAAACTGTTTTTT. V and J are TRBV4-1 and TRBJ1-4, with 11 bases fitting TRBD1. The V segment lost 1 base and the J segment 8 bases; nucleotides outside the gene matches: 9. This CDR3 region has 17 residues. Germline CDR1 MGHRA, CDR2 YSYEKL.

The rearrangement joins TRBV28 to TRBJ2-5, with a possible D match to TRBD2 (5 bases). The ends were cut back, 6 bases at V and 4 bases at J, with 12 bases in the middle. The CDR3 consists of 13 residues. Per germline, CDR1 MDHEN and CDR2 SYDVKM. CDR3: CASSRGLVETQYF. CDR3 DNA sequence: TGTGCCAGCAGCCGCGGACTTGTAGAGACCCAGTACTTC.

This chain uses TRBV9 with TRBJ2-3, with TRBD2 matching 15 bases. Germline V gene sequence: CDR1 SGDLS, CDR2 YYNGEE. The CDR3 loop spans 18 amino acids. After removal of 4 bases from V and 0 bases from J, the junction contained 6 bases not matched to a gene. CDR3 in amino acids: CASSHGTSGGFSTDTQYF. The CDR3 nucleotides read TGTGCCAGCAGCCACGGGACTAGCGGGGGGTTTAGCACAGATACGCAGTATTTT.

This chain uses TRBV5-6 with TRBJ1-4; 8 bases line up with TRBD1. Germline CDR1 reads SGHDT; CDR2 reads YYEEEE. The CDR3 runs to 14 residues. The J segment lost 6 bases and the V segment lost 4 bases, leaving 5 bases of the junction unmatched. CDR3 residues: CASSLTGGDEKLFF. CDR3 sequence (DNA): TGTGCCAGCAGCCTCACAGGGGGGGATGAAAAACTGTTTTTT.

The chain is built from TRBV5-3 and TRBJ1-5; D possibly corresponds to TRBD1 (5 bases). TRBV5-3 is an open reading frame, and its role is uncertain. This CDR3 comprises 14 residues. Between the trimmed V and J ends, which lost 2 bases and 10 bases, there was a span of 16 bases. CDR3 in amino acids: CARSLRGRSSPQHF. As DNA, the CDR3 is TGTGCCAGAAGCTTAAGGGGAAGGAGCAGTCCCCAGCATTTT.